The rows below give T cell receptor beta chains drawn from one sample of a study of response to subunit inactivated influenza vaccine. TCRdb reprocessed the RT-PCR reads with MiXCR, giving one entry per CDR3 protein. The sample includes fewer than 600,000 distinct CDR3 sequences, approximately 6.9% of them seen just once. The specimen was PBMCs from blood, collected less than 30 months after vaccination. The receptor source for this set is a man aged 50 to 69 who received an inactivated influenza vaccine. CDR3s include the opening cysteine and the closing phenylalanine or tryptophan. The D gene is left open where the match is weak. Only some rows state a clone size, as once, few, many or a class for expanded clones.

V gene,CDR3 length,J gene,clone size,D gene,CDR3 protein,CDR3 DNA
TRBV6-2/TRBV6-3,12,TRBJ2-7,few,TRBD2,CASSWREYEQYF,TGTGCCAGCAGTTGGCGGGAGTACGAGCAGTACTTC
TRBV20-1,15,TRBJ2-2,.,TRBD2,CSATGTRVVGGELFF,TGCAGTGCCACCGGGACTAGGGTTGTGGGCGGGGAGCTGTTTTTT
TRBV4-3,19,TRBJ2-3,.,TRBD2,CASSEGGTSGGRYTDTQYF,TGCGCCAGCAGCGAGGGTGGGACTAGCGGGGGCCGGTACACAGATACGCAGTATTTT
TRBV20-1,14,TRBJ2-5,.,.,CSAPRRAGEETQYF,TGCAGTGCCCCGAGGCGGGCAGGGGAAGAGACCCAGTACTTC
TRBV5-6,15,TRBJ2-3,.,.,CASSLGTQGADTQYF,TGTGCCAGCAGCTTGGGGACCCAAGGGGCAGATACGCAGTATTTT
TRBV5-6,18,TRBJ2-3,few,TRBD2,CASTRVGYSGLAADTQYF,TGTGCCAGCACCCGGGTAGGGTACTCGGGACTAGCGGCAGATACGCAGTATTTT
TRBV12-3/TRBV12-4,16,TRBJ1-2,many,TRBD1,CASSPGTAISTYGYTF,TGTGCCAGCAGCCCAGGGACAGCGATTTCTACCTATGGCTACACCTTC
TRBV5-6,14,TRBJ1-2,few,.,CASSSTGSAGGYTF,TGTGCCAGCAGCTCGACCGGGTCCGCCGGGGGCTACACCTTC
TRBV12-3/TRBV12-4,15,TRBJ2-2,many,.,CASSLWEGDTGELFF,TGTGCCAGCAGCCTATGGGAGGGGGACACCGGGGAGCTGTTTTTT
TRBV5-8,15,TRBJ2-1,few,.,CASSVSGPAYNEQFF,TGTGCCAGCAGCGTCAGCGGTCCTGCCTACAATGAGCAGTTCTTC
TRBV27,13,TRBJ1-1,many,TRBD1,CASRDRWNTEAFF,TGTGCCAGTAGGGACAGATGGAACACTGAAGCTTTCTTT
TRBV7-9,15,TRBJ1-1,many,.,CASSPRRQMNTEAFF,TGTGCCAGCAGCCCCCGCAGGCAGATGAACACTGAAGCTTTCTTT
TRBV12-3/TRBV12-4,15,TRBJ2-5,few,TRBD1,CASSPRQGALETQYF,TGTGCCAGCAGTCCCCGACAGGGGGCCCTGGAGACCCAGTACTTC
TRBV5-6,16,TRBJ1-2,many,.,CASSPRVRGANYGYTF,TGTGCCAGCAGTCCTCGTGTGAGGGGTGCTAACTATGGCTACACCTTC
TRBV10-3,17,TRBJ2-7,few,TRBD1,CAISKEMAGTGAYEQYF,TGTGCCATCAGCAAAGAAATGGCCGGGACAGGAGCCTACGAGCAGTACTTC
TRBV11-2,15,TRBJ2-4,.,.,CASRPRGGAKNIQYF,TGTGCCAGCAGACCAAGGGGGGGAGCCAAAAACATTCAGTACTTC
TRBV12-3/TRBV12-4,16,TRBJ2-4,.,TRBD2,CASSFESGSAKNIQYF,TGTGCCAGCAGTTTTGAGAGCGGGAGTGCCAAAAACATTCAGTACTTC
TRBV10-3,15,TRBJ2-7,.,TRBD1,CAISGTGGGSLGQYF,TGTGCCATCAGTGGTACAGGGGGCGGTTCCTTGGGGCAGTACTTC
TRBV24-1,14,TRBJ2-3,few,TRBD1,CATRGTGGMDTQYF,TGTGCCACCAGGGGGACAGGGGGCATGGATACGCAGTATTTT
TRBV7-2,15,TRBJ2-3,many,TRBD2,CASSYSGGISDTQYF,TGTGCCAGCAGCTATAGCGGGGGGATCTCAGATACGCAGTATTTT
TRBV10-3,16,TRBJ2-3,.,TRBD1,CAISLRTGEPTDTQYF,TGTGCCATCAGCCTCCGGACAGGGGAACCCACAGATACGCAGTATTTT
TRBV7-9,15,TRBJ2-3,few,TRBD2,CASSPGLAGSDTQYF,TGTGCCAGCAGCCCTGGACTAGCGGGATCAGATACGCAGTATTTT
TRBV5-1,15,TRBJ2-1,many,.,CASSLAGEAYNEQFF,TGCGCCAGCAGCTTGGCCGGTGAGGCATACAATGAGCAGTTCTTC
TRBV24-1,12,TRBJ1-2,.,.,CATSDGNYGYTF,TGTGCCACCAGTGATGGAAACTATGGCTACACCTTC
TRBV29-1,12,TRBJ2-7,.,.,CSAGRGGYEQYF,TGCAGCGCTGGGCGCGGAGGCTACGAACAGTACTTC
TRBV10-3,12,TRBJ2-7,many,.,CAISETVGEQYF,TGTGCCATCAGTGAGACAGTCGGCGAGCAGTACTTC
TRBV12-3/TRBV12-4,15,TRBJ2-2,.,.,CASSPPVGYTGELFF,TGTGCCAGCAGCCCCCCCGTGGGTTACACCGGGGAGCTGTTTTTT
TRBV7-8,16,TRBJ1-2,.,TRBD1,CASSSGQGASNYGYTF,TGTGCCAGCAGCTCGGGACAGGGGGCTTCGAACTATGGCTACACCTTC
TRBV20-1,14,TRBJ2-3,few,.,CSARDSSGTDTQYF,TGCAGTGCTAGAGACAGTTCGGGCACAGATACGCAGTATTTT
TRBV2,13,TRBJ2-7,many,.,CASSGSRRYEQYF,TGTGCCAGCAGTGGTAGCAGAAGATACGAGCAGTACTTC
TRBV27,16,TRBJ1-4,.,.,CASSFAGRTTNEKLFF,TGTGCCAGCAGTTTTGCAGGGAGAACAACTAATGAAAAACTGTTTTTT
TRBV9,15,TRBJ2-1,many,.,CASSVVPGSYNEQFF,TGTGCCAGCAGCGTAGTTCCAGGGAGCTACAATGAGCAGTTTTTC
TRBV4-1,16,TRBJ1-5,few,TRBD1,CASSQGGQNVGQPQHF,TGCGCCAGCAGCCAAGGGGGACAGAATGTTGGACAGCCCCAGCATTTT
TRBV28,18,TRBJ2-4,.,.,CASSLSRERAWVKNIQYF,TGTGCCAGCAGTTTATCGCGTGAGAGGGCGTGGGTCAAAAACATTCAGTACTTC
TRBV20-1,18,TRBJ2-1,few,TRBD2,CSARDHRTRQSSYNEQFF,TGCAGTGCTAGAGACCACCGGACTAGACAGAGCTCCTACAATGAGCAGTTCTTC
TRBV3-1,15,TRBJ2-7,once,.,CASSKQVPFTYEQYF,TGTGCCTCCAGCAAGCAGGTGCCTTTTACCTACGAGCAGTACTTC
TRBV5-1,12,TRBJ2-7,.,.,CASSWGPGEQYF,TGCGCCAGCAGCTGGGGACCGGGGGAGCAGTACTTC
TRBV18,16,TRBJ1-4,few,.,CASSPPPSGLNEKLFF,TGTGCCAGCTCACCACCGCCCAGCGGCCTAAATGAAAAACTGTTTTTT
TRBV7-6,18,TRBJ2-2,.,.,CASSPPWRGQSNTGELFF,TGTGCCAGCAGCCCCCCTTGGAGAGGACAGTCGAACACCGGGGAGCTGTTTTTT
TRBV20-1,18,TRBJ1-6,.,TRBD1,CSARDGGRGLVGNSPLHF,TGCAGTGCTAGAGATGGGGGCAGGGGGCTTGTTGGTAATTCACCCCTCCACTTT
TRBV24-1,12,TRBJ1-1,.,TRBD1,CATSGTGGNAFF,TGTGCCACCAGTGGGACAGGGGGGAATGCTTTCTTT
TRBV6-1,15,TRBJ1-5,many,TRBD1,CASSPLQGPHQPQHF,TGTGCCAGCAGCCCATTACAGGGGCCGCATCAGCCCCAGCATTTT
TRBV11-1,15,TRBJ2-2,.,TRBD1,CASSSDRVKTGELFF,TGTGCCAGCAGCTCAGACAGGGTTAAAACCGGGGAGCTGTTTTTT
TRBV4-1,15,TRBJ2-3,few,.,CASSQDFGGGDTQYF,TGCGCCAGCAGCCAAGATTTCGGGGGTGGAGATACGCAGTATTTT
TRBV20-1,12,TRBJ1-2,many,.,CSANTGPGGYTF,TGCAGTGCCAACACCGGACCCGGTGGCTACACCTTC
TRBV7-6,15,TRBJ1-5,few,.,CASSLVADSNQPQHF,TGTGCCAGCAGCTTAGTAGCTGATAGCAATCAGCCCCAGCATTTT
TRBV20-1,15,TRBJ2-3,few,TRBD2,CSASRSGGAINTQYF,TGCAGTGCTAGCAGAAGCGGGGGGGCGATAAATACGCAGTATTTT
TRBV5-1,17,TRBJ2-5,.,TRBD2,CASSPGLADPTQETQYF,TGCGCCAGCAGCCCGGGACTAGCGGATCCAACCCAAGAGACCCAGTACTTC
TRBV6-1,15,TRBJ2-3,few,TRBD2,CASSKNSGGPDTQYF,TGTGCCAGCAGCAAAAATAGCGGGGGGCCAGATACGCAGTATTTT
TRBV7-6,14,TRBJ1-1,few,.,CASSLSRQDSLAFF,TGTGCCAGCAGCTTATCCCGTCAGGACAGTCTAGCTTTCTTT
TRBV7-2,16,TRBJ1-3,few,TRBD1,CASSLVPRGKGNTIYF,TGTGCCAGCAGCTTAGTTCCCAGGGGGAAGGGAAACACCATATATTTT
TRBV20-1,13,TRBJ1-1,few,.,CSASQGPNTEAFF,TGCAGTGCTAGCCAGGGGCCGAACACTGAAGCTTTCTTT
TRBV7-9,16,TRBJ2-1,few,TRBD2,CASSSGTSGRINEQFF,TGTGCCAGCAGCTCGGGGACTAGCGGGCGCATCAATGAGCAGTTCTTC
TRBV6-2/TRBV6-3,15,TRBJ2-7,.,TRBD1,CASSPPGTGINEQYF,TGTGCCAGCAGTCCCCCCGGGACAGGGATCAACGAGCAGTACTTC
TRBV6-1,17,TRBJ2-6,.,TRBD1,CASSRDRRIPGANVLTF,TGTGCCAGCAGTCGGGACAGGAGGATCCCAGGGGCCAACGTCCTGACTTTC
TRBV12-3/TRBV12-4,14,TRBJ2-1,many,.,CASSFTSSYNEQFF,TGTGCCAGCAGTTTCACCAGCTCCTACAATGAGCAGTTCTTC
TRBV6-1,15,TRBJ2-1,many,TRBD2,CASRHTSGSYNEQFF,TGTGCCAGCAGGCATACTAGCGGGAGCTACAATGAGCAGTTCTTC
TRBV4-3,14,TRBJ1-5,many,TRBD1,CASSQESGGQPQHF,TGCGCCAGCAGCCAAGAATCAGGGGGCCAGCCCCAGCATTTT